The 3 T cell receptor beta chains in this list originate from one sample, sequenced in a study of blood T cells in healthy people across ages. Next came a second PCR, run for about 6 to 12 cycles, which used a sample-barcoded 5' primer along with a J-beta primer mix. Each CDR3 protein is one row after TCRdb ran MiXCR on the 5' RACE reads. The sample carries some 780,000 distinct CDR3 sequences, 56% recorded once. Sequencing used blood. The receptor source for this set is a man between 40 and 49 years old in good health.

CDR3 region: CASSVGIDRGPYEQYF. DNA for the CDR3: TGTGCCAGCAGCGTTGGTATAGACAGGGGTCCCTACGAGCAGTACTTC. This sequence joins TRBV9 and TRBJ2-5; 8 nucleotides match TRBD1. The DNA end is a closer match to TRBJ2-7, so the J assignment may be wrong. The germline V gene encodes CDR1 SGDLS and CDR2 YYNGEE. The CDR3 spans 16 residues.

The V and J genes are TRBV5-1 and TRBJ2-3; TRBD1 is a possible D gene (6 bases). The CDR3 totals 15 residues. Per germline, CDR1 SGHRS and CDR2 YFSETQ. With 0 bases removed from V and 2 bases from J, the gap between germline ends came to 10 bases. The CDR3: CASSLAQGLTDTQYF. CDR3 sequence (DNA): TGCGCCAGCAGCTTGGCCCAGGGGCTCACAGATACGCAGTATTTT.

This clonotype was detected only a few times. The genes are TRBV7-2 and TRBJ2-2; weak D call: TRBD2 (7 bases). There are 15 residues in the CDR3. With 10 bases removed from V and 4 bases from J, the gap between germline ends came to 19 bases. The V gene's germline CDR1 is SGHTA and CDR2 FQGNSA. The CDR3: CATLPSGGRTGELFF. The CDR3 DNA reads TGTGCCACCTTACCCTCGGGGGGCCGCACCGGGGAGCTGTTTTTT.